The present entry profiles one T cell receptor (beta chain) with its context. Its antigen remains unidentified. This record comes from a study of cytomegalovirus exposure and HLA in healthy donors. The CDR3 is made up of 16 amino acids. Germline V gene sequence: CDR1 LNHDA, CDR2 SQIVND (reference sequence). Trimming removed 6 bases from V and 0 bases from J, with 17 bases in between. PCR amplification relied on 60 Vbeta primers (plus 13 Jbeta primers). Sequenced by immunoSEQ multiplex PCR; TCRdb stores in-frame clones only, minus some. In the table there are more than 110,000 clones, around 81% of which are singletons. Study results and limitations: When a later analysis was performed, an Asian-associated ancestry cluster reportedly had fewer N-insertions than the approximately 690-donor mean. TCR beta V- and J-gene trimming, according to a later analysis, was linked to a missense DCLRE1C variant. Later on, an analysis showed TCR association rates differing by HLA locus, with DRB1 the most and HLA-C the fewest.

V is TRBV19 and J is TRBJ1-2; D not resolved. Sample: PBMCs. This sequence was found in a man between 45 and 60 years old in good health and CMV-seronegative. The CDR3 sequence is CASSSLGQAANYGYTF. In DNA form, the CDR3 reads TGTGCCAGTAGCTCACTAGGGCAGGCGGCTAACTATGGCTACACCTTC.